The rows below give T cell receptor beta chains drawn from one sample of a study of cytomegalovirus exposure and HLA in healthy donors. Clones were read by immunoSEQ multiplex PCR, and TCRdb kept only the in-frame ones, dropping some. The sample holds about 150,000 clones; roughly 70% are singletons and the top ten take about 3%. Sequenced: PBMCs. Receptors were obtained from a male donor in good health and CMV-seronegative. CDR3s include the opening cysteine and the closing phenylalanine or tryptophan. The order of the fields is V gene, J gene, clone size, D gene, CDR3 protein, CDR3 DNA. The D gene is left open where the match is weak. Not every row has a clone size; where given, it reads once, few, many or a size class.

>TRBV5-6|TRBJ1-2|once|-
CASSMRVHARGYTF
TGTGCCAGCAGCATGAGGGTCCACGCCCGGGGCTACACCTTC
>TRBV5-1|TRBJ2-6|-|TRBD1
CASSRTGDWGSGANVLTF
TGCGCCAGCAGCCGAACAGGGGATTGGGGCTCTGGGGCCAACGTCCTGACTTTC
>TRBV7-9|TRBJ2-7|few|TRBD1
CASSTRQGLSYEQYF
TGTGCCAGCAGCACCCGACAGGGGTTGTCCTACGAGCAGTACTTC
>TRBV5-1|TRBJ1-2|few|-
CASSAGRGEDYGYTF
TGCGCCAGCAGCGCGGGGAGAGGGGAAGACTATGGCTACACCTTC
>TRBV19|TRBJ2-1|-|TRBD2
CASRLEFGASGYNEQFF
TGTGCCAGTAGGCTCGAGTTCGGCGCTAGCGGTTACAATGAGCAGTTCTTC
>TRBV5-4|TRBJ2-5|-|TRBD2
CASRLGLADLETQYF
TGTGCCAGCAGACTGGGACTAGCGGATCTCGAGACCCAGTACTTC
>TRBV7-9|TRBJ2-1|-|TRBD2
CASSSNWGLVDLSYNEQFF
TGTGCCAGCAGCTCAAATTGGGGACTAGTGGACCTTTCCTACAATGAGCAGTTCTTC
>TRBV27|TRBJ1-5|-|-
CASSLYSGQPQHF
TGTGCCAGCAGTTTATATAGCGGCCAGCCCCAGCATTTT
>TRBV5-4|TRBJ2-5|-|TRBD2
CASSLREGRQTQYF
TGTGCCAGCAGCTTACGGGAGGGGCGGCAGACCCAGTACTTC
>TRBV27|TRBJ2-1|-|TRBD2
CASSSGTSLYNEQFF
TGTGCCAGCAGTTCCGGGACTAGTTTGTACAATGAGCAGTTCTTC
>TRBV19|TRBJ1-2|-|-
CASSIPTGNYGYTF
TGTGCCAGTAGTATACCGACGGGTAACTATGGCTACACCTTC
>TRBV7-8|TRBJ1-1|-|TRBD1
CASRLGVTGGTEAFF
TGTGCCAGCAGATTAGGGGTGACAGGGGGTACTGAAGCTTTCTTT
>TRBV7-9|TRBJ1-2|-|TRBD1
CASSGGTVQSYGYTF
TGTGCCAGCAGCGGGGGGACAGTGCAGTCCTATGGCTACACCTTC
>TRBV6-6|TRBJ1-4|-|-
CASSYGSGGVEKLFF
TGTGCCAGCAGTTACGGGTCAGGCGGGGTCGAAAAACTGTTTTTT
>TRBV28|TRBJ1-2|-|-
CASSPRQTNYGYTF
TGTGCCAGCAGTCCCCGACAGACTAACTATGGCTACACCTTC
>TRBV2|TRBJ2-7|-|-
CASSPRDTPLESYEQYF
TGTGCCAGCAGCCCCCGGGACACCCCCCTGGAGTCCTACGAGCAGTACTTC
>TRBV13|TRBJ1-2|-|-
CASSPGFGYTF
TGTGCCAGCAGTCCAGGTTTTGGCTACACCTTC
>TRBV30|TRBJ2-2|few|TRBD2
CAYPLGGRGTGELFF
TGTGCCTACCCGCTCGGCGGGAGAGGCACCGGGGAGCTGTTTTTT
>TRBV7-9|TRBJ2-7|-|TRBD1
CASSSRTGVSSYEQYF
TGTGCCAGCAGCTCAAGGACAGGGGTAAGCTCCTACGAGCAGTACTTC
>TRBV5-1|TRBJ1-3|-|-
CASSLVPGRISGNTIYF
TGCGCCAGCAGCTTGGTTCCGGGTCGGATTTCTGGAAACACCATATATTTT
>TRBV5-1|TRBJ1-1|few|-
CASSLDRQNTEAFF
TGCGCCAGCAGCTTGGACAGACAGAACACTGAAGCTTTCTTT
>TRBV10-3|TRBJ2-2|-|-
CAIRPSGGGNTGELFF
TGTGCCATCAGGCCCTCAGGGGGAGGTAACACCGGGGAGCTGTTTTTT
>TRBV7-8|TRBJ1-5|-|-
CASSPLQGAPPNQPQHF
TGTGCCAGCAGCCCACTACAGGGAGCGCCCCCCAATCAGCCCCAGCATTTT
>TRBV10-3|TRBJ2-5|few|-
CAISDPGASVETQYF
TGTGCCATCAGTGACCCCGGGGCTAGCGTAGAGACCCAGTACTTC
>TRBV6-5|TRBJ2-7|-|TRBD2
CASRRLAGGWEQYF
TGTGCCAGCAGAAGACTAGCGGGAGGTTGGGAGCAGTACTTC
>TRBV10-3|TRBJ2-3|-|-
CAISELRASTDTQYF
TGTGCCATCAGTGAGTTGCGGGCCAGCACAGATACGCAGTATTTT
>TRBV5-1|TRBJ2-3|-|-
CASSLTDTDTQYF
TGCGCCAGCAGCTTGACTGACACAGATACGCAGTATTTT
>TRBV5-6|TRBJ1-1|-|-
CASSLGPGQRNTEAFF
TGTGCCAGCAGCTTAGGGCCAGGGCAAAGGAACACTGAAGCTTTCTTT
>TRBV4-3|TRBJ2-5|-|-
CASSPSGEEKTQYF
TGCGCCAGCAGCCCCTCGGGGGAGGAAAAGACCCAGTACTTC
>TRBV27|TRBJ2-7|-|-
CASRPSGSGYEQYF
TGTGCCAGCAGGCCCTCGGGGTCGGGGTACGAGCAGTACTTC
>TRBV4-1|TRBJ1-6|-|TRBD1
CASSQDLRRDRANSPLHF
TGCGCCAGCAGCCAAGATCTCAGGAGGGACAGGGCTAATTCACCCCTCCACTTT
>TRBV7-9|TRBJ2-6|-|-
CSSSPQTVSGANVLTF
TGTTCCAGCAGCCCCCAGACAGTTTCTGGGGCCAACGTCCTGACTTTC
>TRBV6-1|TRBJ1-1|-|-
CASSPIGAFF
TGTGCCAGCAGCCCAATCGGAGCTTTCTTT
>TRBV2|TRBJ2-7|-|TRBD2
CASKPGLAFYEQYF
TGTGCCAGCAAACCGGGACTAGCTTTCTACGAGCAGTACTTC
>TRBV9|TRBJ1-4|-|TRBD1
CASSVGTGSGEKLFF
TGTGCCAGCAGCGTCGGGACAGGGAGTGGTGAAAAACTGTTTTTT
>TRBV5-6|TRBJ2-1|-|-
CASSPATGVYNEQFF
TGTGCCAGCAGCCCGGCGACGGGGGTCTACAATGAGCAGTTCTTC
>TRBV7-2|TRBJ2-6|-|-
CASSADRPSGANVLTF
TGTGCCAGCAGTGCTGACAGGCCCTCTGGGGCCAACGTCCTGACTTTC
>TRBV7-9|TRBJ1-1|-|-
CSSTWEVNTEAFF
TGTTCCAGCACCTGGGAGGTGAACACTGAAGCTTTCTTT
>TRBV28|TRBJ2-7|-|TRBD1
CASSSNRGPWEQYF
TGTGCCAGCAGTTCAAACAGGGGGCCCTGGGAGCAGTACTTC
>TRBV7-2|TRBJ1-2|-|-
CASSLGRGGYGYTF
TGTGCCAGCAGCTTAGGGCGGGGCGGCTATGGCTACACCTTC
>TRBV11-3|TRBJ2-2|-|-
CASSLEAGVAGELFF
TGTGCCAGCAGCTTAGAGGCGGGCGTGGCCGGGGAGCTGTTTTTT
>TRBV5-1|TRBJ2-5|-|TRBD1
CASSIGTGVIRRAQYF
TGCGCCAGCAGCATTGGGACAGGGGTTATCCGAAGGGCCCAGTACTTC
>TRBV5-1|TRBJ2-7|-|-
CASSLEERTRYEQYF
TGCGCCAGCAGCTTGGAGGAGCGGACCCGGTACGAGCAGTACTTC
>TRBV5-1|TRBJ2-5|-|-
CASSLEGFETQYF
TGCGCCAGCAGCTTGGAGGGGTTCGAGACCCAGTACTTC
>TRBV19|TRBJ2-4|-|-
CASSISRSGLDIQYF
TGTGCCAGTAGTATTTCCAGATCAGGATTAGACATTCAGTACTTC
>TRBV28|TRBJ2-5|-|TRBD2
CASSLRVARTSGPQETQYF
TGTGCCAGCAGTTTAAGGGTCGCTCGGACTAGCGGGCCACAAGAGACCCAGTACTTC
>TRBV4-2|TRBJ1-2|few|-
CASSQKADGSGGYTF
TGTGCCAGCAGCCAAAAGGCGGACGGGAGTGGTGGCTACACCTTC
>TRBV28|TRBJ2-3|-|TRBD2
CASSLAGGWADTQYF
TGTGCCAGCAGTTTAGCGGGGGGGTGGGCAGATACGCAGTATTTT
>TRBV5-5|TRBJ1-2|-|-
CASSAIPNYGYTF
TGTGCCAGCAGCGCGATACCTAACTATGGCTACACCTTC
>TRBV18|TRBJ1-4|few|-
CASSHGEGKVEKLFF
TGTGCCAGCTCACACGGTGAGGGAAAGGTTGAAAAACTGTTTTTT
>TRBV30|TRBJ2-2|-|TRBD1
CASDPGGTNTGELFF
TGTGCCTCCGACCCAGGGGGAACGAACACCGGGGAGCTGTTTTTT
>TRBV7-2|TRBJ1-2|-|-
CASSQGLLDYGYTF
TGTGCCAGCAGCCAGGGACTGTTGGACTATGGCTACACCTTC
>TRBV5-1|TRBJ1-1|once|TRBD1
CASSPDRVYTEAFF
TGCGCCAGCAGCCCCGACAGGGTATACACTGAAGCTTTCTTT